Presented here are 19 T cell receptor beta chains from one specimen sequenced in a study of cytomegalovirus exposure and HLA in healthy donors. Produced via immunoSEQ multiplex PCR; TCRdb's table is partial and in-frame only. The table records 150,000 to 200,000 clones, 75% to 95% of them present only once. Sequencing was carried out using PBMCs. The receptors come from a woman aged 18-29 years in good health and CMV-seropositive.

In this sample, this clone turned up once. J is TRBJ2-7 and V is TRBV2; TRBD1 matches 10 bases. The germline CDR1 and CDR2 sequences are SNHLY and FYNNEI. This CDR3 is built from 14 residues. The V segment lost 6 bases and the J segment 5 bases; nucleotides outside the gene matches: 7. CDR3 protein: CASSADRGRDEQYF. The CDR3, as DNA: TGTGCCAGCAGCGCCGACAGGGGGCGCGACGAGCAGTACTTC.

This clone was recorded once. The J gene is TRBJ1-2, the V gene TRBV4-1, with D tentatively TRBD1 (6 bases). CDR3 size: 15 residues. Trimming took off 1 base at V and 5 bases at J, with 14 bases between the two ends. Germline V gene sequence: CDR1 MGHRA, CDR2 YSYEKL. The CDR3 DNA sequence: TGCGCCAGCAGCCAAGGTTCCGGGACAAATTATGGCTACACCTTC. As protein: CASSQGSGTNYGYTF.

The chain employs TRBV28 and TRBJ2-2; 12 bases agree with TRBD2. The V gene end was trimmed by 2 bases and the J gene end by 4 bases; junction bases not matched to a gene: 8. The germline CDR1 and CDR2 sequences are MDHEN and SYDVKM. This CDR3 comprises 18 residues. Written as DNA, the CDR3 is TGTGCCAGCAGTTTAAGAGGGCTAGCGGGAGGGCGCACCGGGGAGCTGTTTTTT. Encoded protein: CASSLRGLAGGRTGELFF.

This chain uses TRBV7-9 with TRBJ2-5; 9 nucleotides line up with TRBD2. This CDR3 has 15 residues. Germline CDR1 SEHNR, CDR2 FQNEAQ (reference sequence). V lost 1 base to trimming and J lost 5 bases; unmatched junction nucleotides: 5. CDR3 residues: CASSLEGGRVETQYF. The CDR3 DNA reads TGTGCCAGCAGCTTAGAGGGCGGGAGGGTGGAGACCCAGTACTTC.

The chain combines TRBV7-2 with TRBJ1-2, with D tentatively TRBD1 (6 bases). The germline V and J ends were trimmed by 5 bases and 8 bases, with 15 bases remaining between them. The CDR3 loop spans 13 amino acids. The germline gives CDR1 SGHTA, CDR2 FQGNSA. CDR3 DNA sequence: TGTGCCAGCAGCACCACTGGGGGCAGAGGCTACACCTTC. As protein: CASSTTGGRGYTF.

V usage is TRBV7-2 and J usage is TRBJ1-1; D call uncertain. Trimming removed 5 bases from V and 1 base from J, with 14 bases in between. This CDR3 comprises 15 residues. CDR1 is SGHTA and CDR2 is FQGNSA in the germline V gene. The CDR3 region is CASSTHRVKNTEAFF. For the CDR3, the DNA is TGTGCCAGCAGCACTCATCGCGTTAAGAACACTGAAGCTTTCTTT.

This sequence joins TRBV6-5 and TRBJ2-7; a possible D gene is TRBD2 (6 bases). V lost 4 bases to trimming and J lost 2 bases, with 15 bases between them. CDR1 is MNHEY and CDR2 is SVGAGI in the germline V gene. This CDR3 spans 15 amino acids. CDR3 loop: CASSLDSGTAYEQYF. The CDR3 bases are TGTGCCAGCAGTTTAGATAGCGGTACTGCCTACGAGCAGTACTTC.

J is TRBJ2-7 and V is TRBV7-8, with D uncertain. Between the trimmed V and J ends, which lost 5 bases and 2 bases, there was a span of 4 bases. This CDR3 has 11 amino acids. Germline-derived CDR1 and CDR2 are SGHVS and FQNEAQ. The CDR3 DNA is TGTGCCAGCAGCGCGACCTACGAGCAGTACTTC. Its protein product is CASSATYEQYF.

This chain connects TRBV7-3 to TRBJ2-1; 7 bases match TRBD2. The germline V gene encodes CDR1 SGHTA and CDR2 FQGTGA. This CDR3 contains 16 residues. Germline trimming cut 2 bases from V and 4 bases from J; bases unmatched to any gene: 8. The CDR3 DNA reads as TGTGCCAGCAGCTTATCGGTCGCTAGCGGATACAATGAGCAGTTCTTC. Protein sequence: CASSLSVASGYNEQFF.

The CDR3 protein is CASGTSETDTQYF. CDR3 DNA: TGTGCCAGCGGGACTAGCGAGACAGATACGCAGTATTTT. The V gene is TRBV6-4, the J gene TRBJ2-3, with 10 bases fitting TRBD2. This CDR3 region has 13 residues. Losses at the gene ends were 8 bases for V and 3 bases for J; bases not matched to a gene: 2. Germline CDR1 MRHNA, CDR2 SNTAGT.

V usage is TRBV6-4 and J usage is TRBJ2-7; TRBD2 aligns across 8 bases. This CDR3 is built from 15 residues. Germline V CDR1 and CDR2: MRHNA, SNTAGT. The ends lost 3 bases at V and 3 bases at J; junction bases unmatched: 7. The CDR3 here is CASSESAGGHYEQYF. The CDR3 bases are TGTGCCAGCAGTGAAAGCGCGGGAGGCCACTACGAGCAGTACTTC.

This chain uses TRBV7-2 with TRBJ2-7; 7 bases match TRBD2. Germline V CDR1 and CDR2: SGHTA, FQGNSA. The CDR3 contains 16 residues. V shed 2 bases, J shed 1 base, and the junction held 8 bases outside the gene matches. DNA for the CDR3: TGTGCCAGCAGCTTATGGGAGGGAGGTCCTTCCTACGAGCAGTACTTC. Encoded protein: CASSLWEGGPSYEQYF.

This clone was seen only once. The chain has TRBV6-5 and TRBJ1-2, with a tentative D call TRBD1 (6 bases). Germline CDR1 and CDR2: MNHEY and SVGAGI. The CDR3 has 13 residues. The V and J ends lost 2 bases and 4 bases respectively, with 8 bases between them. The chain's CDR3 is CASSYRQAYGYTF. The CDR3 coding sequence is TGTGCCAGCAGTTACCGACAGGCCTATGGCTACACCTTC.

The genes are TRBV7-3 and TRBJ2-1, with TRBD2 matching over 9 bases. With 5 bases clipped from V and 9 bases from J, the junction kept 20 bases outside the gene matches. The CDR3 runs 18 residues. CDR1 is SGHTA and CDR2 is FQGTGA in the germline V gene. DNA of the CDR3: TGTGCCAGCAGCCCCAGTTCAGGGCTAGCGGGAAGGTCTGGTGAGCAGTTCTTC. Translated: CASSPSSGLAGRSGEQFF.

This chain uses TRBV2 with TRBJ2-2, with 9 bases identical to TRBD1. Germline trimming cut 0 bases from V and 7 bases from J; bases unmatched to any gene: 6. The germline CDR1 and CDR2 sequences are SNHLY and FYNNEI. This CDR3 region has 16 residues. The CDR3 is CASSEARDRVRGELFF. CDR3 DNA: TGTGCCAGCAGTGAAGCCCGGGACAGGGTTCGCGGGGAGCTGTTTTTT.

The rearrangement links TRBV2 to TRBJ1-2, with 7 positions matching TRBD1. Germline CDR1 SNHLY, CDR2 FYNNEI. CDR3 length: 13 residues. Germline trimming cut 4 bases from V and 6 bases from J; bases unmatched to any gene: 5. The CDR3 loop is CASSVTGTDGYTF. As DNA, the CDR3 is TGTGCCAGCAGTGTGACAGGGACTGATGGCTACACCTTC.

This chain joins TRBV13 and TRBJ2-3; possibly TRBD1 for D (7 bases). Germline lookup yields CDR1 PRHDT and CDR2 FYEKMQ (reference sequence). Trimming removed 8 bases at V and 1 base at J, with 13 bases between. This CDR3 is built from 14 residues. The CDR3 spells CASGRGAGTDTQYF. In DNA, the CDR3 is TGTGCCAGCGGCAGGGGGGCCGGCACAGATACGCAGTATTTT. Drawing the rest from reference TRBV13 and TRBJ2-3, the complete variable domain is AAGVIQSPRHLIKEKRETATLKCYPIPRHDTVYWYQQGPGQDPQFLISFYEKMQSDKGSIPDRFSAQQFSDYHSELNMSSLELGDSALYFCASGRGAGTDTQYFGPGTRLTVL.

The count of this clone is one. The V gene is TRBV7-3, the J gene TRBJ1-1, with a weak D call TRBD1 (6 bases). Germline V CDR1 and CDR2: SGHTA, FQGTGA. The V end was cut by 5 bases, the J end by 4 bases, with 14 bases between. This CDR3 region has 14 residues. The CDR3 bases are TGTGCCAGCAGCGATCAGGGGTGGGCCACTGAAGCTTTCTTT. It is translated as CASSDQGWATEAFF.

DNA of the CDR3: TGCAGCGCCGGTAGACTAGCGGGCTACAATGAGCAGTTCTTC. This codes for CSAGRLAGYNEQFF. This chain links TRBV29-1 with TRBJ2-1; 10 bases match TRBD2. Germline V gene lookup returns CDR1 SQVTM and CDR2 ANQGSEA. Germline trimming cut 7 bases from V and 3 bases from J; bases unmatched to any gene: 6. This CDR3 is built from 14 residues.